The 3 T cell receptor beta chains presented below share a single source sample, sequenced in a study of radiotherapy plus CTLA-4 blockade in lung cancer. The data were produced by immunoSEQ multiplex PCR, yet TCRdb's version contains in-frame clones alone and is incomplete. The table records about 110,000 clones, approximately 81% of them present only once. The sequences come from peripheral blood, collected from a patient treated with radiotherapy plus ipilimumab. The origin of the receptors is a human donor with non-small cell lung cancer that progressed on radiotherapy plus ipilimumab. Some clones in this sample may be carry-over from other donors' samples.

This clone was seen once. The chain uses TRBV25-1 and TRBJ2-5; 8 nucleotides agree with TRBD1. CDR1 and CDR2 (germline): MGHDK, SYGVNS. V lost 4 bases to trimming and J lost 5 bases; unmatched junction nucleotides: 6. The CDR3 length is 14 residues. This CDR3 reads CASSGDRGSETQYF. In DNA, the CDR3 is TGTGCCAGCAGTGGAGACAGGGGTTCGGAGACCCAGTACTTC.

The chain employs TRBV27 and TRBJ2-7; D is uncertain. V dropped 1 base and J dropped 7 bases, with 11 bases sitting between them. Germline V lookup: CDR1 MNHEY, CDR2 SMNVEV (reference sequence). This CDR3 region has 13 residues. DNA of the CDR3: TGTGCCAGCAGTTTATATGGCCCCCAGGAGCAGTACTTC. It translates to CASSLYGPQEQYF.

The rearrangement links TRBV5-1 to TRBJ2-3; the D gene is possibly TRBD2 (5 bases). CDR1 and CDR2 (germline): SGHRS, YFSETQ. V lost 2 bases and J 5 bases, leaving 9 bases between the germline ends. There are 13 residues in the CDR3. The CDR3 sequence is CASSFEGGDTQYF. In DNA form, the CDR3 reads TGCGCCAGCAGCTTTGAAGGAGGAGATACGCAGTATTTT. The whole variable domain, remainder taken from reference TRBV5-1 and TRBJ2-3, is KAGVTQTPRYLIKTRGQQVTLSCSPISGHRSVSWYQQTPGQGLQFLFEYFSETQRNKGNFPGRFSGRQFSNSRSEMNVSTLELGDSALYLCASSFEGGDTQYFGPGTRLTVL.